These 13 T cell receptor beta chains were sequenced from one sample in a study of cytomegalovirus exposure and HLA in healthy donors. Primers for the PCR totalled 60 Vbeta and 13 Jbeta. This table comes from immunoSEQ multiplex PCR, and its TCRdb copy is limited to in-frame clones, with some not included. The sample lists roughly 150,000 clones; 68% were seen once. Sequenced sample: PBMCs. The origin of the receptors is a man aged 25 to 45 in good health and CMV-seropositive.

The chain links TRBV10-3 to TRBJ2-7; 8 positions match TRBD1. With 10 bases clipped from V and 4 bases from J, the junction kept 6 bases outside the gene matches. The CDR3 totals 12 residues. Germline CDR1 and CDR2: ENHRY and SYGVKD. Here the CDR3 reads CATETGGYEQYF. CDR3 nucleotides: TGTGCCACCGAAACAGGGGGATACGAGCAGTACTTC.

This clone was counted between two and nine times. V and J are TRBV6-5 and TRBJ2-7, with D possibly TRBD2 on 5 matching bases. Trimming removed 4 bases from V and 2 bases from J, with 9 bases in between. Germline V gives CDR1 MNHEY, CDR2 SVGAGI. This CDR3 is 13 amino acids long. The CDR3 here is CASSSGVPYEQYF. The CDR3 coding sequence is TGTGCCAGCAGTTCCGGGGTGCCCTACGAGCAGTACTTC.

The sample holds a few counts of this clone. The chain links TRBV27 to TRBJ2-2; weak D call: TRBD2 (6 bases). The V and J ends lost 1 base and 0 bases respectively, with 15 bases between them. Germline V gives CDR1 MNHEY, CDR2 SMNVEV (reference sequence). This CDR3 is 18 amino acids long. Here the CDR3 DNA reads TGTGCCAGCAGTTTATTGGGGTTAGCGGCAGCGAACACCGGGGAGCTGTTTTTT. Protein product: CASSLLGLAAANTGELFF.

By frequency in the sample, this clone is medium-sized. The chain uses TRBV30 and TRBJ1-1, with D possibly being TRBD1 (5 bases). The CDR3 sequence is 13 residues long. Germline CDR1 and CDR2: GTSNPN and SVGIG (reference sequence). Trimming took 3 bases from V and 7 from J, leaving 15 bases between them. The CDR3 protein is CAWRRQGDFEAFF. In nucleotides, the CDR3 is TGTGCCTGGAGACGGCAGGGCGACTTTGAAGCTTTCTTT.

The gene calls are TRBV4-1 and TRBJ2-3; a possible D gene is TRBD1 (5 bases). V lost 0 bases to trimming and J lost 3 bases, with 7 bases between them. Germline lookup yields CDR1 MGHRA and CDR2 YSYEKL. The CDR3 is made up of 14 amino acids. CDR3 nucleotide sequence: TGCGCCAGCAGCCAAGACAGGGTAACAGATACGCAGTATTTT. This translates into CASSQDRVTDTQYF.

CDR3: CATSSRRGRGSDTQYF. The CDR3 bases are TGTGCCACCAGCTCACGGCGAGGGCGCGGGTCAGATACGCAGTATTTT. The chain combines TRBV15 with TRBJ2-3; D possibly corresponds to TRBD2 (5 bases). From germline, CDR1 is LNHNV and CDR2 YYDKDF (reference sequence). V gave up 5 bases and J gave up 4 bases, with 19 bases separating them. The CDR3 runs 16 residues. Based on the CDR3 plus reference TRBV15 and TRBJ2-3, the full variable domain is DAMVIQNPRYQVTQFGKPVTLSCSQTLNHNVMYWYQQKSSQAPKLLFHYYDKDFNNEADTPDNFQSRRPNTSFCFLDIRSPGLGDTAMYLCATSSRRGRGSDTQYFGPGTRLTVL.

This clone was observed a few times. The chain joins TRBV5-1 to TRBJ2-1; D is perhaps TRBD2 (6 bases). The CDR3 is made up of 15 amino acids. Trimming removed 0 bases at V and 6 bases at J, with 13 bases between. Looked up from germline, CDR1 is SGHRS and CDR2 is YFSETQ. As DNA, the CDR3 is TGCGCCAGCAGCTTGGGACTAGGAAATTTCAATGAGCAGTTCTTC. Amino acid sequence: CASSLGLGNFNEQFF.

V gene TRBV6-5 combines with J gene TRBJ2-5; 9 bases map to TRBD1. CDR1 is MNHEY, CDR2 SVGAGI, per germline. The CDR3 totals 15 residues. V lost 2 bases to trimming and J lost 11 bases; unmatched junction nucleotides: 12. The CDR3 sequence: CASSYGARTGDGQYF. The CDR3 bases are TGTGCCAGCAGTTACGGGGCCAGGACAGGGGACGGGCAGTACTTC.

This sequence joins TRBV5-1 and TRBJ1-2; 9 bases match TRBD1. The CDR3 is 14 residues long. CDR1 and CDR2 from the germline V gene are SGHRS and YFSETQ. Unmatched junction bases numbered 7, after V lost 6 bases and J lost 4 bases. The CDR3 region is CASNPGQGGYGYTF. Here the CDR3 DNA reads TGCGCCAGCAACCCGGGACAGGGAGGCTATGGCTACACCTTC.

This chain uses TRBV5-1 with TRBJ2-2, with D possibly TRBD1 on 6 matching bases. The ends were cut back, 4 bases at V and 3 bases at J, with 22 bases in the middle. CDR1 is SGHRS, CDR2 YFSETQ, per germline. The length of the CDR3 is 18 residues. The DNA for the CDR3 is TGCGCCAGCAGCCAGGGGCGAGGACACGCAAATTACACCGGGGAGCTGTTTTTT. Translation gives CASSQGRGHANYTGELFF.

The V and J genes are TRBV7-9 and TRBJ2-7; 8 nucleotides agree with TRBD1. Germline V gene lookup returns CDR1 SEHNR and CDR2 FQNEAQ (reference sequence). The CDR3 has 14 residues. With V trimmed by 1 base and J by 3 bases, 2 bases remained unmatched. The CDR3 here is CASSLGDRNYEQYF. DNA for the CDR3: TGTGCCAGCAGCTTAGGGGACAGGAACTACGAGCAGTACTTC. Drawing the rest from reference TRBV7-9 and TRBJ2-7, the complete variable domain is DTGVSQNPRHKITKRGQNVTFRCDPISEHNRLYWYRQTLGQGPEFLTYFQNEAQLEKSRLLSDRFSAERPKGSFSTLEIQRTEQGDSAMYLCASSLGDRNYEQYFGPGTRLTVT.

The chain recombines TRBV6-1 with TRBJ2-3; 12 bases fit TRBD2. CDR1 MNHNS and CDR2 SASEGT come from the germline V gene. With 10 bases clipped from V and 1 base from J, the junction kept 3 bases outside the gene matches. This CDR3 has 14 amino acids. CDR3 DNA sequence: TGTGCCATCCGACTAGCGGGAGGCACAGATACGCAGTATTTT. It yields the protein CAIRLAGGTDTQYF.

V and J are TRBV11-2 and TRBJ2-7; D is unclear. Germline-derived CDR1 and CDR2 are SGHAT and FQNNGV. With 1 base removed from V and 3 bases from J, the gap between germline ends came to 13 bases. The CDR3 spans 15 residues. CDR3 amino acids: CASSLVDGYRYEQYF. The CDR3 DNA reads TGTGCCAGCAGCTTAGTCGACGGGTACCGCTACGAGCAGTACTTC.